This T cell receptor beta chain was identified in a study of naive and memory T cell subsets. The V end lost 2 bases, the J end lost 2 bases, and 10 bases lay between the germline ends. This CDR3 comprises 15 residues. Germline V gene lookup returns CDR1 LNHNV and CDR2 YYDKDF (reference sequence). Findings and caveats of the study: TCR transcript changes with activation or differentiation may affect this RNA method.

Four PCR rounds used nested alpha and beta constant region primers plus the SP2 primer. Alpha and beta constant region primers primed reverse transcription for blood and skin samples. TCRdb itself ran the 5' RACE reads through MiXCR, one entry per CDR3 protein. The sample has over 45,000 distinct CDR3 sequences; approximately 4.8% are singletons. This clonotype was detected ten times or more. No antigen is known for it. An oligonucleotide containing a UMI was ligated to the 3' end of TCR cDNA. RNA was extracted from 2.5 ml of whole blood of healthy adults. The V call is TRBV15, the J call TRBJ1-3; maybe TRBD1 (6 bases). This sequence originates from a female donor in good health. CDR3 nucleotides: TGTGCCACCAGCAGATCGGGGGGCACTGGAAACACCATATATTTT. This codes for CATSRSGGTGNTIYF.